Below, 30 T cell receptor beta chains from the same sample are listed, as sequenced in a study of blood T cell repertoires in COVID-19. Generated by immunoSEQ multiplex PCR, the TCRdb table keeps only in-frame clones and is missing some. The table lists about 210,000 clones, roughly 84% of them singletons. Sequenced: PBMCs or T cells enriched from blood (not recorded which). Every receptor here comes from a woman aged 25 to 39 who had been exposed to COVID-19.

This chain uses TRBV23-1 with TRBJ1-1, with D unclear. TRBV23-1 is recorded as an ORF, its role being uncertain. V gave up 5 bases and J gave up 1 base, with 11 bases separating them. This CDR3 is built from 14 residues. The CDR3 region is CASSVRVRNTEAFF. The CDR3 DNA follows: TGCGCCAGCAGTGTCCGGGTCCGGAACACTGAAGCTTTCTTT.

V is TRBV7-2 and J is TRBJ1-2, with D possibly TRBD1 on 6 matching bases. Trimming removed 7 bases from V and 1 base from J, with 16 bases in between. CDR1 and CDR2 from the germline V gene are SGHTA and FQGNSA. The CDR3 has 15 residues. The CDR3 nucleotides are TGTGCCAGCACGCTAGGGGGGGGCGTTAACTATGGCTACACCTTC. This encodes CASTLGGGVNYGYTF.

This chain links TRBV25-1 with TRBJ2-2, with a tentative D call TRBD1 (6 bases). V lost 6 bases and J 1 base, leaving 12 bases between the germline ends. The CDR3 extends over 15 amino acids. The germline V gene has CDR1 MGHDK and CDR2 SYGVNS. The CDR3 loop reads CASSRTGLNTGELFF. The CDR3 DNA is TGTGCCAGCAGCCGCACAGGGCTGAACACCGGGGAGCTGTTTTTT.

The chain uses TRBV19 and TRBJ1-1; D perhaps matches TRBD1 (5 bases). V was cut by 10 bases and J by 2 bases, with 17 bases left in between. This CDR3 comprises 14 residues. The V gene's germline CDR1 is LNHDA and CDR2 SQIVND (reference sequence). Here the CDR3 DNA reads TGTGCCACCACGGTCCGGGGGTCTAACACTGAAGCTTTCTTT. It codes for CATTVRGSNTEAFF.

The V gene is TRBV6-1, the J gene TRBJ2-7; TRBD2 might be the D (5 bases). This CDR3 comprises 13 residues. V lost 2 bases, J lost 6 bases, and 11 bases lay in between. CDR1 and CDR2 (germline): MNHNS, SASEGT. This chain's CDR3 is CASSEFGVGEQYF. CDR3 nucleotide sequence: TGTGCCAGCAGTGAATTCGGGGTTGGCGAGCAGTACTTC.

This clone was seen just once. This chain connects TRBV21-1 to TRBJ1-5; the DNA was not compared with TRBD1, the D call given in the table. TRBV21-1 is shown as a pseudogene. This CDR3 comprises 14 residues. In DNA form, the CDR3 reads TGTGCCAGCAGCAAAGTCAAGGGGCGGAAGCCCCAGCATTTT. It yields the protein CASSKVKGRKPQHF.

The chain recombines TRBV12-3 or TRBV12-4 with TRBJ1-2, with unresolved D. CDR3 length equals 13 residues. V lost 7 bases to trimming and J lost 0 bases, with 9 bases between them. The CDR3 coding sequence is TGTGCCAGCACCTTCGGAGCTAACTATGGCTACACCTTC. Translation: CASTFGANYGYTF.

The rearrangement uses TRBV11-2 and TRBJ2-7; 12 bases match TRBD2. The length of the CDR3 is 16 residues. After removal of 1 base from V and 2 bases from J, the junction contained 3 bases not matched to a gene. Germline-derived CDR1 and CDR2 are SGHAT and FQNNGV. CDR3 nucleotides: TGTGCCAGCAGCTTAGGCGCTAGCGGGGGGGCCTACGAGCAGTACTTC. Protein sequence: CASSLGASGGAYEQYF.

Only one count was recorded for this clone. V is TRBV4-1 and J is TRBJ2-3; unclear D gene. The CDR3 is 12 residues long. The germline V gene has CDR1 MGHRA and CDR2 YSYEKL. Trimming shortened V by 2 bases and J by 6 bases, and 6 bases separated the two germline ends. CDR3 region: CASSQFGDTQYF. In DNA form, the CDR3 reads TGCGCCAGCAGCCAATTCGGGGATACGCAGTATTTT.

The chain uses TRBV4-3 and TRBJ2-1, with 9 bases that match TRBD1. This CDR3 has 16 residues. Germline V gene lookup returns CDR1 LGHNA and CDR2 YSLEER. V trimming: 3 bases; J trimming: 5 bases; junction bases outside the gene matches: 8. The CDR3 nucleotides read TGCGCCAGCAGCCATCGCGGACAGGGGAGTCACAATGAGCAGTTCTTC. It yields the protein CASSHRGQGSHNEQFF.

The V call is TRBV7-2, the J call TRBJ2-5; 12 bases match TRBD2. Germline CDR1 SGHTA, CDR2 FQGNSA. The CDR3 extends over 15 amino acids. The junction had 6 bases not matched to a gene; V was cut back by 5 bases and J by 5 bases. The CDR3 protein is CASSPSGGATETQYF. In DNA form, the CDR3 reads TGTGCCAGCAGCCCTAGCGGGGGGGCCACCGAGACCCAGTACTTC.

J is TRBJ2-7 and V is TRBV7-9; D not resolved. This CDR3 has 13 residues. The germline CDR1 and CDR2 sequences are SEHNR and FQNEAQ (reference sequence). V was cut by 6 bases and J by 2 bases, with 11 bases left in between. Written as DNA, the CDR3 is TGTGCCAGCAGATCCCGCGAAACCTACGAGCAGTACTTC. Protein product: CASRSRETYEQYF.

The chain is built from TRBV19 and TRBJ2-5; D may be TRBD1 (5 bases). The germline V gene encodes CDR1 LNHDA and CDR2 SQIVND (reference sequence). This CDR3 has 14 residues. Trimming stripped 5 bases from V and 2 bases from J, with 12 bases between. CDR3 DNA sequence: TGTGCCAGTAGTGGAACAGGCGGTCAAGAGACCCAGTACTTC. It encodes CASSGTGGQETQYF.

This chain links TRBV5-4 with TRBJ2-3; 8 nucleotides match TRBD2. CDR1 SGHNT and CDR2 YYREEE come from the germline V gene (reference sequence). The length of the CDR3 is 16 residues. V lost 6 bases, J lost 0 bases, and 9 bases stayed unmatched. The CDR3 loop reads CASTLPGGRSTDTQYF. DNA for the CDR3: TGTGCCAGCACCCTACCGGGGGGGCGCAGCACAGATACGCAGTATTTT.

This chain links TRBV9 with TRBJ1-1, with a tentative D call TRBD1 (6 bases). The CDR3 length is 14 residues. In germline, CDR1 is SGDLS, CDR2 YYNGEE. The V end lost 4 bases, the J end lost 0 bases, and 10 bases lay between the germline ends. This chain's CDR3 is CASSRGQLNTEAFF. In DNA form, the CDR3 reads TGTGCCAGCAGCAGAGGACAGTTGAACACTGAAGCTTTCTTT.

The chain links TRBV4-1 to TRBJ2-3, with 7 positions matching TRBD2. CDR1 is MGHRA and CDR2 is YSYEKL in the germline V gene. The CDR3 is made up of 17 amino acids. V shed 0 bases, J shed 2 bases, and the junction held 8 bases outside the gene matches. The DNA for the CDR3 is TGCGCCAGCAGCCAAGAGACCGGGACTACCAACACAGATACGCAGTATTTT. It encodes CASSQETGTTNTDTQYF.

The CDR3 DNA sequence: TGTGCCAGCAGCCGTACCGGCACGGGTTCTCTAGAAAAACTGTTTTTT. The encoded protein is CASSRTGTGSLEKLFF. The rearrangement uses TRBV5-5 and TRBJ1-4, with unresolved D. The CDR3 totals 16 residues. Germline V gene data show CDR1 as SGHKS and CDR2 as YYEKEE (reference sequence). The V end lost 4 bases, the J end lost 8 bases, and 21 bases lay between the germline ends.

V usage is TRBV5-6 and J usage is TRBJ1-4; 7 bases are shared with TRBD1. V lost 2 bases, J lost 4 bases, and 11 bases stayed unmatched. The CDR3 totals 17 residues. CDR1 and CDR2 from the germline V gene are SGHDT and YYEEEE. CDR3 residues: CASSFRTNRGYNEKLFF. CDR3 nucleotide sequence: TGTGCCAGCAGCTTCAGGACCAACAGGGGATATAATGAAAAACTGTTTTTT.

Many counts were recorded for this clone. The chain links TRBV6-1 to TRBJ1-2; 8 bases line up with TRBD1. The V gene end was trimmed by 1 base and the J gene end by 7 bases; junction bases not matched to a gene: 5. Germline values: CDR1 MNHNS, CDR2 SASEGT. This CDR3 is built from 14 residues. CDR3 in amino acids: CASSEGTGNPGYTF. CDR3 bases: TGTGCCAGCAGTGAAGGGACAGGGAACCCTGGCTACACCTTC.

This chain links TRBV19 with TRBJ1-3; TRBD1 matches at 7 bases. V lost 6 bases to trimming and J lost 3 bases; unmatched junction nucleotides: 5. In germline, CDR1 is LNHDA, CDR2 SQIVND (reference sequence). The CDR3 length is 14 residues. CDR3 loop: CASSLTGIGNTIYF. The CDR3 DNA reads as TGTGCCAGTAGCCTGACAGGGATTGGAAACACCATATATTTT.

The chain combines TRBV2 with TRBJ1-5, with D unresolved. V was clipped by 2 bases and J by 1 base, with 9 bases between them. This CDR3 spans 15 amino acids. Per germline, CDR1 SNHLY and CDR2 FYNNEI. The CDR3 coding sequence is TGTGCCAGCAGTGAATCGGGGTTGAGCAATCAGCCCCAGCATTTT. It yields the protein CASSESGLSNQPQHF.

The DNA for the CDR3 is TGTGCCAGCAGAGCAGCAGCGGGGGCTGCAGATACGCAGTATTTT. Protein product: CASRAAAGAADTQYF. V usage is TRBV7-2 and J usage is TRBJ2-3, with 8 bases that match TRBD2. This CDR3 comprises 15 residues. The trim removed 6 bases at V and 4 bases at J, leaving 9 bases unmatched. Germline loops: CDR1 SGHTA, CDR2 FQGNSA.

This sequence joins TRBV25-1 and TRBJ1-1, with no clear D. The CDR3 is 12 residues long. Trimming pared 6 bases from V and 3 bases from J, leaving 8 bases between. Germline CDR1 reads MGHDK; CDR2 reads SYGVNS. This CDR3 reads CASRTQYTEAFF. The CDR3 nucleotides read TGTGCCAGCAGGACACAGTACACTGAAGCTTTCTTT.

J is TRBJ1-1 and V is TRBV12-3 or TRBV12-4, with 7 bases identical to TRBD1. V lost 5 bases to trimming and J lost 5 bases; unmatched junction nucleotides: 5. The CDR3 length is 13 residues. This chain's CDR3 is CASSPGQATEAFF. In nucleotides, the CDR3 is TGTGCCAGCAGTCCCGGACAGGCAACTGAAGCTTTCTTT.

The V and J genes are TRBV11-2 and TRBJ2-5; 8 nucleotides line up with TRBD1. Germline V gives CDR1 SGHAT, CDR2 FQNNGV. After removal of 5 bases from V and 0 bases from J, the junction contained 14 bases not matched to a gene. The CDR3 has 18 amino acids. CDR3 in DNA: TGTGCCAGCAGCACGGGGACAGGACAACGAATGTACCAAGAGACCCAGTACTTC. Its protein product is CASSTGTGQRMYQETQYF.

This clone showed up just a few times. This chain links TRBV10-2 with TRBJ1-1; D is undetermined. V was cut by 6 bases and J by 1 base, with 12 bases left in between. The CDR3 is 14 residues long. CDR1 and CDR2 (germline): WSHSY, SAAADI. The CDR3 loop reads CASSAWAENTEAFF. The DNA for the CDR3 is TGCGCCAGCAGCGCATGGGCCGAGAACACTGAAGCTTTCTTT.

This chain links TRBV18 with TRBJ1-2; D possibly corresponds to TRBD1 (5 bases). Germline V lookup: CDR1 KGHSH, CDR2 LQKENI. The CDR3 has 18 residues. Between the trimmed V and J ends, which lost 0 bases and 2 bases, there was a span of 19 bases. The DNA for the CDR3 is TGTGCCAGCTCACCACCGGGCGTATCGCAGGGCGGAAACTATGGCTACACCTTC. This translates into CASSPPGVSQGGNYGYTF.

This chain uses TRBV4-3 with TRBJ1-1, with a tentative D call TRBD1 (6 bases). CDR3 size: 14 residues. Trimming left V 1 base short and J 3 bases short, with 9 bases between. CDR1 and CDR2 (germline): LGHNA, YSLEER. CDR3 sequence (DNA): TGCGCCAGCAGCCAAGGGGCAGGGGACACTGAAGCTTTCTTT. It translates to CASSQGAGDTEAFF.

The chain combines TRBV5-4 with TRBJ2-7; TRBD2 matches at 16 bases. The CDR3 sequence is 17 residues long. Trimming removed 6 bases from V and 0 bases from J; junction bases left unmatched: 6. Germline V gene lookup returns CDR1 SGHNT and CDR2 YYREEE (reference sequence). CDR3 coding DNA: TGTGCCAGCACCCCGGGACTAGCGGGGGGGGACTCCTACGAGCAGTACTTC. Protein sequence: CASTPGLAGGDSYEQYF.

The chain combines TRBV5-4 with TRBJ1-1; D gene unclear. V was cut by 4 bases and J by 1 base, with 14 bases left in between. This CDR3 spans 15 amino acids. Germline V gene lookup returns CDR1 SGHNT and CDR2 YYREEE (reference sequence). DNA of the CDR3: TGTGCCAGCAGCATGGGCGGGTGGGGGAACACTGAAGCTTTCTTT. Translating gives CASSMGGWGNTEAFF.